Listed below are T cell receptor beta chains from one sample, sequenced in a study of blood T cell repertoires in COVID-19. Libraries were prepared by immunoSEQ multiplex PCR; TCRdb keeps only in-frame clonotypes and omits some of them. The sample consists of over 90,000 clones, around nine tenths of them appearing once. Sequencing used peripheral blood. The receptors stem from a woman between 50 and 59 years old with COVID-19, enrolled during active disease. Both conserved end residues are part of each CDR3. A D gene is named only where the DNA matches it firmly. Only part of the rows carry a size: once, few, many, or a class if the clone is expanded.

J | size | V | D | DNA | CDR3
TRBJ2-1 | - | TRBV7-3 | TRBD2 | TGTGCCAGCAGCTCACTAGCGGGAGCCTACAATGAGCAGTTCTTC | CASSSLAGAYNEQFF
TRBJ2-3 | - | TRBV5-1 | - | TGCGCCAGCACATTGGGAGGTACCGCAGATACGCAGTATTTT | CASTLGGTADTQYF
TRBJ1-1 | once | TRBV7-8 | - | TGTGCCAGCAGCTTAGATCTGAAGGGGAAAGCTTTCTTT | CASSLDLKGKAFF
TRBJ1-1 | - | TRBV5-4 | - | TGTGCCAGCGGGGGGAATGGTAACACTGAAGCTTTCTTT | CASGGNGNTEAFF
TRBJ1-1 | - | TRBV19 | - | TGTGCCACCGGACTGGGCACTGAAGCTTTCTTT | CATGLGTEAFF
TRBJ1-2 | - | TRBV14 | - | TGTGCCAGCAGCCAAGAGCAGGGTTATGGCTACACCTTC | CASSQEQGYGYTF
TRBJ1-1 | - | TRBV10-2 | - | TGCGCCAGCAGGGGGGGAGCGGGGGGAGCTGAAGCTTTCTTT | CASRGGAGGAEAFF
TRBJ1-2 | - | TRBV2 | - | TGTGCCAGCAGTGGAGGATATGGCTACACCTTC | CASSGGYGYTF
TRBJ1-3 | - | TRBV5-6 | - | TGTGCCAGCAGCTCGGACAGAGAGTATGGAAACACCATATATTTT | CASSSDREYGNTIYF
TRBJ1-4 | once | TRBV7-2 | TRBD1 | TGTGCCAGCAGCCCCCGGACAGGTAGCAATGAAAAACTGTTTTTT | CASSPRTGSNEKLFF
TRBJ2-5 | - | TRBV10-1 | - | TGCGCCAGCAGCCCTCAGGGGGAGACCCAGTACTTC | CASSPQGETQYF
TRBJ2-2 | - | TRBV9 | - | TGTGCCAGCAGCGTACGGGGGAACACCGGGGAGCTGTTTTTT | CASSVRGNTGELFF
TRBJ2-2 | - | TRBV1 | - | TGCACCAGCAGCCAACTAACTAGCCTGAACACCGGGGAGCTGTTTTTT | CTSSQLTSLNTGELFF
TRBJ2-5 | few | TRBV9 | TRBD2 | TGTGCCAGCAGCCCCTTGGCGGGGGAGGGGACCCAGTACTTC | CASSPLAGEGTQYF
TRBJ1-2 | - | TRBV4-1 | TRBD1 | TGCGCCAGCAGCCCTGCCGGACAGGGAAGCTCCGGCTACACCTTC | CASSPAGQGSSGYTF
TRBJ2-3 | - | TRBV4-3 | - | TGCGCCAGCAGCCAAGATTGGGGGCGGGCAGATACGCAGTATTTT | CASSQDWGRADTQYF
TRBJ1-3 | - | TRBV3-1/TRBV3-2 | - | TGTGCCAGCAGCCCAGCCAGGGGAAGTGGAAACACCATATATTTT | CASSPARGSGNTIYF
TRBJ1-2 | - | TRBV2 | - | TGTGCCAGCAGTGCCAGCCCGGAGGGCTACACCTTC | CASSASPEGYTF
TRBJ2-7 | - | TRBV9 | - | TGTGCCAGCAGCCCCCGCGAGGTCCCCCACGAGCAGTACTTC | CASSPREVPHEQYF
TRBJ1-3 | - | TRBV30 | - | TGTGCCTGGAGTGGAGGAGACAGCCGAAACACCATATATTTT | CAWSGGDSRNTIYF
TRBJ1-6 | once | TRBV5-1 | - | TGCGCCAGCAGCTTGGAAGCAGGGCGTCGTAATTCACCCCTCCACTTT | CASSLEAGRRNSPLHF
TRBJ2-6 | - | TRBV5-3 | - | TGTGCCAGAAGCTCTAAAAGCTACTCTGGGGCCAACGTCCTGACTTTC | CARSSKSYSGANVLTF
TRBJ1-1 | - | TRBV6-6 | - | TGTGCCAGCAGTCCTCTATGGATGGTATCACAGGGGAACACTGAAGCTTTCTTT | CASSPLWMVSQGNTEAFF
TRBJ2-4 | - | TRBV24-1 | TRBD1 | TGTGCCACCAGTGTCACAGGGGCAGGGGACATTCAGTACTTC | CATSVTGAGDIQYF
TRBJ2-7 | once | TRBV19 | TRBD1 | TGTGCCAGTAAGAACAGGGGGCAGGAAGAGCAGTACTTC | CASKNRGQEEQYF
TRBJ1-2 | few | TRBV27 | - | TGTGCCAGCAGTCCCCGCACAGGTGGCTACACCTTC | CASSPRTGGYTF
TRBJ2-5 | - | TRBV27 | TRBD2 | TGTGCCTCGTCGAGGAGCGGGGGGCGGTCCCAAGAGACCCAGTACTTC | CASSRSGGRSQETQYF
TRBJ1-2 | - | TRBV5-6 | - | TGTGCCAGCAGCCCGGCCCTTACAGGGATTAACTATGGCTACACCTTC | CASSPALTGINYGYTF
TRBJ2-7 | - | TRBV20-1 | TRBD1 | TGCAGTGCTAGTATGGTGGGGACAGGGGGCTCCTACGAGCAGTACTTC | CSASMVGTGGSYEQYF
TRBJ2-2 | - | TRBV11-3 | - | TGTGCCAGCAGCTTAAGGGGGGGTTTTTCCGGGGAGCTGTTTTTT | CASSLRGGFSGELFF
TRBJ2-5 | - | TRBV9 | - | TGTGCCAGCAGCGGGGGGGGCGTGGCCCAGTACTTC | CASSGGGVAQYF
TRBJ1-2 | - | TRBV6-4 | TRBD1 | TGTGCCAGCAGTGACCTGGGACAGCTCACTAACTATGGCTACACCTTC | CASSDLGQLTNYGYTF
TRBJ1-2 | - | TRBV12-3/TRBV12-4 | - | TGTGCCAGCAGTTTTGGGGGGGGCTACACCTTC | CASSFGGGYTF
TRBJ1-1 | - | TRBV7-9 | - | TGTGCCAGCAGCTTGGTTGACAGCGCTGAAGCTTTCTTT | CASSLVDSAEAFF
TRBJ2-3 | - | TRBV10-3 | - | TGTGCCATCAGGGCTGCTGTTCGCGGCCCCACAGATACGCAGTATTTT | CAIRAAVRGPTDTQYF
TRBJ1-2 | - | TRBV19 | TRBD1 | TGTGCCAGTAGTTTCGGGACAGGGGGCAGGGATGGCTACACCTTC | CASSFGTGGRDGYTF
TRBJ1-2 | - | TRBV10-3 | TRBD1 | TGTGCCATCAGCCGACAGGGGGACTATGGCTACACCTTC | CAISRQGDYGYTF
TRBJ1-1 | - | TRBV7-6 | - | TGTGCCAGCAGCCCCCTCCGGCAGGGCTCTGAAGCTTTCTTT | CASSPLRQGSEAFF
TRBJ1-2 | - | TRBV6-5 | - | TGTGCCAGCAGTTACAACCAGGGATCTGGCTACACCTTC | CASSYNQGSGYTF
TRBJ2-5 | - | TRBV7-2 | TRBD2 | TGTGCCAGCAGCTTAACTAGCGGGGGCCAAGAGACCCAGTACTTC | CASSLTSGGQETQYF
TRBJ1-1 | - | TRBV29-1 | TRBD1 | TGCAGCGTTTTTACAGGGGGCACTGAAGCTTTCTTT | CSVFTGGTEAFF
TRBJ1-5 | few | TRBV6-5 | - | TGTGCCAGCAGGGGGCTGCTCAATCAGCCCCAGCATTTT | CASRGLLNQPQHF
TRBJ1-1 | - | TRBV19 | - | TGTGCCAGTAGTGAGCCGTTGGCCGGGAGGGACACTGAAGCTTTCTTT | CASSEPLAGRDTEAFF
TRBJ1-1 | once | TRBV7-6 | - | TGTGCCAGCAGCGCGATGAACACTGAAGCTTTCTTT | CASSAMNTEAFF
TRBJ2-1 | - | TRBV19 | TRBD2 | TGTGCCAGTAGTATACAAGCGGGGGGGCTCGATGAGCAGCTCTTC | CASSIQAGGLDEQLF
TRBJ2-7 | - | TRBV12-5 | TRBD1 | TGTGCTAGTGGAGGGGACAGGGTAAATAACGAGCAGTACTTC | CASGGDRVNNEQYF
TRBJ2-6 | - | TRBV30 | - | TGTGCCTGGAGTGTCCGGGGGTCTGGGGCCAACGTCCTGACTTTC | CAWSVRGSGANVLTF
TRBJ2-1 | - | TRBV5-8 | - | TGTGCCAGCAGCTTTCCGACGGGGGGCACCTACAATGAGCAGTTCTTC | CASSFPTGGTYNEQFF
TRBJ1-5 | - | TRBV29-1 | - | TGCAGCGTTATGTCGGGAGATCAGCCCCAGCATTTT | CSVMSGDQPQHF
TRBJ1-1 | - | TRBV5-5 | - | TGTGCCAGCAGCCGGCGGGGTGGGAACACTGAAGCTTTCTTT | CASSRRGGNTEAFF
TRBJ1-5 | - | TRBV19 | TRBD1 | TGTGCCAGTAGTTTTGGACAGGGAGTACAGCCCCAGCATTTT | CASSFGQGVQPQHF
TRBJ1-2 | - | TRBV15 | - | TGTGCCACCAGCAGAGATCGAAGACAGAGAGATGGCTACACCTTC | CATSRDRRQRDGYTF
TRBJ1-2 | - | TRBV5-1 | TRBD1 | TGCGCCAGCAGAATCCCCAGTTTGGGGACAGGGGGCGCAGGAGGCTACACCTTC | CASRIPSLGTGGAGGYTF